This record covers a single T cell receptor beta chain. The junction differs from germline at one of its ends, possibly a read error. This record belongs to a study of technical replicates of blood from several donors. Libraries were prepared by immunoSEQ multiplex PCR; TCRdb keeps only in-frame clonotypes and omits some of them. The sample yields approximately 89,000 clones, approximately 94% seen once. The sequence was collected from a human donor in good health. The material sequenced was T cells isolated from PBMCs.

The CDR3 region is CASSLGQGTKGALFF. CDR3 DNA: TGCGCCAGCAGCTTAGGACAGGGTACCAAGGGGGCGCTGTTTTTT. The chain has TRBV5-1 and TRBJ2-2; TRBD1 matches at 8 bases. This CDR3 comprises 15 residues. Germline V gene sequence: CDR1 SGHRS, CDR2 YFSETQ.